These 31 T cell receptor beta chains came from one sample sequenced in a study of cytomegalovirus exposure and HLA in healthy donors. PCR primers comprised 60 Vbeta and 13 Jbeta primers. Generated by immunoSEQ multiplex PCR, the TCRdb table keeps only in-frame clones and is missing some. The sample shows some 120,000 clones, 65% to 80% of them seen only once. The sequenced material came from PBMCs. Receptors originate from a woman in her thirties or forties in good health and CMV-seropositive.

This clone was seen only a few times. This chain's CDR3 is CASSEATDNYGYTF. The CDR3 coding sequence is TGTGCCAGCAGTGAGGCGACGGATAACTATGGCTACACCTTC. This chain connects TRBV6-5 to TRBJ1-2, with D uncertain. Germline V gene sequence: CDR1 MNHEY, CDR2 SVGAGI. Trimming shortened V by 5 bases and J by 1 base, and 11 bases separated the two germline ends. The CDR3 is 14 amino acids.

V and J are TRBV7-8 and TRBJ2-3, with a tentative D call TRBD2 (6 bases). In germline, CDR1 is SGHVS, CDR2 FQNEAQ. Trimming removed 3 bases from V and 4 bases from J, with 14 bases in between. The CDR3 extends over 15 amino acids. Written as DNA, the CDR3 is TGTGCCAGCAGCTTTGGGACTCGCAAGTCAGATACGCAGTATTTT. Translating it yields CASSFGTRKSDTQYF.

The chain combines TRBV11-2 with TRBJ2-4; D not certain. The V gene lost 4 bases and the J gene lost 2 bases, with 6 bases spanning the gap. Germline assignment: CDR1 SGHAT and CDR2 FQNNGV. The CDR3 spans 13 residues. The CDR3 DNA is TGTGCCAGCAGCTACACGACCAAAAACATTCAGTACTTC. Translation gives CASSYTTKNIQYF.

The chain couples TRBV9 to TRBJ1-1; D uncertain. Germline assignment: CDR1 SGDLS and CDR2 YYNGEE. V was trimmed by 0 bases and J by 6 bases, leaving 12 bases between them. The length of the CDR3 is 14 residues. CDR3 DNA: TGTGCCAGCAGCGTAGATCCAGGCCGAGCTGAAGCTTTCTTT. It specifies CASSVDPGRAEAFF. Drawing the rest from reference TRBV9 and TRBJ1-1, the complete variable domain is DSGVTQTPKHLITATGQRVTLRCSPRSGDLSVYWYQQSLDQGLQFLIQYYNGEERAKGNILERFSAQQFPDLHSELNLSSLELGDSALYFCASSVDPGRAEAFFGQGTRLTVV.

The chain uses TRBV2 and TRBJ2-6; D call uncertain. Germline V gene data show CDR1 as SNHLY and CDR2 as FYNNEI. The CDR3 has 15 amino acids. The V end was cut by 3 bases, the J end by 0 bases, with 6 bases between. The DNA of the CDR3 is TGTGCCAGCAGTGAGTCTGTCTCTGGGGCCAACGTCCTGACTTTC. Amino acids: CASSESVSGANVLTF. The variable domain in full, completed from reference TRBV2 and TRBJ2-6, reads EPEVTQTPSHQVTQMGQEVILRCVPISNHLYFYWYRQILGQKVEFLVSFYNNEISEKSEIFDDQFSVERPDGSNFTLKIRSTKLEDSAMYFCASSESVSGANVLTFGAGSRLTVL.

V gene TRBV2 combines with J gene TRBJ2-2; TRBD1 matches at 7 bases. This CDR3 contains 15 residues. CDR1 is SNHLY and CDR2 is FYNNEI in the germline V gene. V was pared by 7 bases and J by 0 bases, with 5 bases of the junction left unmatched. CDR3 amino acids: CASTLDRPNTGELFF. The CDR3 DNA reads TGTGCCAGCACCTTGGACAGGCCGAACACCGGGGAGCTGTTTTTT.

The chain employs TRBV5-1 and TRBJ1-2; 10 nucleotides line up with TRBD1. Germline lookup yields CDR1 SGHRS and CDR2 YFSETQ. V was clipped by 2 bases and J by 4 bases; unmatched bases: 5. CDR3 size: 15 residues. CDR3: CASSLDRGQSYGYTF. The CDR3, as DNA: TGCGCCAGCAGCTTAGACAGGGGGCAAAGCTATGGCTACACCTTC.

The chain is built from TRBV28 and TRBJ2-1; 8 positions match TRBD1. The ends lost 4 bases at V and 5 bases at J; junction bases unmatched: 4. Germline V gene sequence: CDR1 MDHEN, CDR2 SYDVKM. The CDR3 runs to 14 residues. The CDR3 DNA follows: TGTGCCAGCAGTTATGGGACAGGTAACAATGAGCAGTTCTTC. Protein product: CASSYGTGNNEQFF.

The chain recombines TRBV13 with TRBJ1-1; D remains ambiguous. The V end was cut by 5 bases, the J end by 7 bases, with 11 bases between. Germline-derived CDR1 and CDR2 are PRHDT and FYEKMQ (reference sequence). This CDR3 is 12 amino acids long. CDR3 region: CASSPRWLEAFF. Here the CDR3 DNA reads TGTGCCAGCAGCCCTAGGTGGCTTGAAGCTTTCTTT.

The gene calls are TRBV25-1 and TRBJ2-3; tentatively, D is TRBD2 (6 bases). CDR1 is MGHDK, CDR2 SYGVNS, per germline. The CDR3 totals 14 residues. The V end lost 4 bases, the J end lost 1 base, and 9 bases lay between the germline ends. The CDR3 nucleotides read TGTGCCAGCAGTGGGGCTAGCGGCACAGATACGCAGTATTTT. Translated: CASSGASGTDTQYF.

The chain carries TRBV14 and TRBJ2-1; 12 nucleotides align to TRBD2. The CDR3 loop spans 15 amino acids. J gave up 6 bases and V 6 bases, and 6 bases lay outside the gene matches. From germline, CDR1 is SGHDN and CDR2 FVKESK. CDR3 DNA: TGTGCCAGCAGGACAACTAGCGGGAGGTTCAATGAGCAGTTCTTC. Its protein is CASRTTSGRFNEQFF. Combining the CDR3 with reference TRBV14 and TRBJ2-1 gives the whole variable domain EAGVTQFPSHSVIEKGQTVTLRCDPISGHDNLYWYRRVMGKEIKFLLHFVKESKQDESGMPNNRFLAERTGGTYSTLKVQPAELEDSGVYFCASRTTSGRFNEQFFGPGTRLTVL.

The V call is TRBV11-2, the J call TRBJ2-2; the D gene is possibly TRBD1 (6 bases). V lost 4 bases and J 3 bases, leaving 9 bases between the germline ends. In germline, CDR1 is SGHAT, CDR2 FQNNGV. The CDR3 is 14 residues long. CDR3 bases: TGTGCCAGCAGCTCGGGACATTACACCGGGGAGCTGTTTTTT. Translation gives CASSSGHYTGELFF.

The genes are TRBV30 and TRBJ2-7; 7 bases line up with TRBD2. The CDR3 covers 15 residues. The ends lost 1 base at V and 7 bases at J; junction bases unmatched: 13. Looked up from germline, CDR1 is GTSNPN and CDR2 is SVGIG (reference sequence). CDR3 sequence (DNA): TGTGCCTGGAGTGGGTCTCGCGGGAGTACCCGTGAGCAGTACTTC. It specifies CAWSGSRGSTREQYF.

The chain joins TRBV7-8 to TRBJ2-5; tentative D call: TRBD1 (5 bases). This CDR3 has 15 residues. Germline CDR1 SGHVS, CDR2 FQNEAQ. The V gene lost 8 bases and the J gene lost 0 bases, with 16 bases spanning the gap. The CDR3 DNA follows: TGTGCCAGCTCTCTCAAGGGGCAGAACCAAGAGACCCAGTACTTC. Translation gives CASSLKGQNQETQYF.

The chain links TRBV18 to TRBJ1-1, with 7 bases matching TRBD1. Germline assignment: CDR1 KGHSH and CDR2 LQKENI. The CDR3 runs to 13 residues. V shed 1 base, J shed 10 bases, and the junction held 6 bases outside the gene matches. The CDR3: CASSPQGARIAFF. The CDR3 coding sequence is TGTGCCAGCTCACCACAGGGGGCAAGGATAGCTTTCTTT.

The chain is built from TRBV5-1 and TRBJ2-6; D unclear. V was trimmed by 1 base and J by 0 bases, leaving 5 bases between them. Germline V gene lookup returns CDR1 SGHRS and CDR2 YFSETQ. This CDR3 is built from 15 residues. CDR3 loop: CASSLPVSGANVLTF. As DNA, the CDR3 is TGCGCCAGCAGCTTGCCGGTCTCTGGGGCCAACGTCCTGACTTTC.

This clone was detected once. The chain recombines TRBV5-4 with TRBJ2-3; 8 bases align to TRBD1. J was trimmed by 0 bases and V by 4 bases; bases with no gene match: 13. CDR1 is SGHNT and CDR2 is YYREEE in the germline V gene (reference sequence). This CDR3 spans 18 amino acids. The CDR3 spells CASSQPTGAGKSTDTQYF. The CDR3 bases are TGTGCCAGCAGCCAACCGACAGGGGCCGGAAAGAGCACAGATACGCAGTATTTT.

The DNA of the CDR3 is TGTGCCAGCAGCGTAGAGCCTAGCGGAGAGACCCAGTACTTC. This codes for CASSVEPSGETQYF. The chain couples TRBV9 to TRBJ2-5, with 7 nucleotides matching TRBD2. Trimming at V came to 0 bases and at J to 4 bases, leaving 3 bases not matched to a gene. Germline V gene sequence: CDR1 SGDLS, CDR2 YYNGEE. CDR3 size: 14 residues. Filled out from reference TRBV9 and TRBJ2-5, the complete variable domain reads DSGVTQTPKHLITATGQRVTLRCSPRSGDLSVYWYQQSLDQGLQFLIQYYNGEERAKGNILERFSAQQFPDLHSELNLSSLELGDSALYFCASSVEPSGETQYFGPGTRLLVL.

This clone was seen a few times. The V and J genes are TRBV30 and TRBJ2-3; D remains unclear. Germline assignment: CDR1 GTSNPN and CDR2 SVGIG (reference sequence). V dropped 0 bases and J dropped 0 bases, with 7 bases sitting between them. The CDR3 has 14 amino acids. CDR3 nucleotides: TGTGCCTGGAGTGTAGGCGGTAGCACAGATACGCAGTATTTT. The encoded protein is CAWSVGGSTDTQYF.

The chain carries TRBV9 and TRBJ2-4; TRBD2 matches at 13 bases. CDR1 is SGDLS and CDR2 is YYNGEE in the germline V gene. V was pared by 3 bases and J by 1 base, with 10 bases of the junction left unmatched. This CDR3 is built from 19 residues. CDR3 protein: CASSGGLAGELEAKNIQYF. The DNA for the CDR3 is TGTGCCAGCAGCGGCGGACTAGCGGGAGAATTGGAGGCCAAAAACATTCAGTACTTC.

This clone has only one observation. The CDR3: CASSLGQVNEKLFF. The DNA for the CDR3 is TGTGCCAGCAGCTTAGGTCAGGTTAATGAAAAACTGTTTTTT. V gene TRBV7-9 combines with J gene TRBJ1-4; D is ambiguous. The germline gives CDR1 SEHNR, CDR2 FQNEAQ (reference sequence). This CDR3 comprises 14 residues. Trimming cost V 1 base and J 4 bases, with 7 bases left between them.

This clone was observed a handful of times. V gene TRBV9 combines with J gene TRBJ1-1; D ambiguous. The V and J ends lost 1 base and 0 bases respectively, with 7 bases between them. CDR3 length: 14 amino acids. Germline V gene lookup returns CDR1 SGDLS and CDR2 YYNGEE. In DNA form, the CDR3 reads TGTGCCAGCAGCGTAAACAGTGTGAACACTGAAGCTTTCTTT. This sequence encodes CASSVNSVNTEAFF.

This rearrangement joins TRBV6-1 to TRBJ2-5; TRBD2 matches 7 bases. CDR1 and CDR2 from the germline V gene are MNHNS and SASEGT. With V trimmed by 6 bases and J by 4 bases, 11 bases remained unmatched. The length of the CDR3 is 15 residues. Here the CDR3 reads CASSPGAGSRETQYF. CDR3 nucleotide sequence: TGTGCCAGCAGCCCAGGAGCGGGGTCGCGAGAGACCCAGTACTTC.

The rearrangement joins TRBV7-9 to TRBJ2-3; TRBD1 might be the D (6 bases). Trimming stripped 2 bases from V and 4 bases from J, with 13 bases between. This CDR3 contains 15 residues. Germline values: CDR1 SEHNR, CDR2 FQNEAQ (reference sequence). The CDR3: CASSLTSGGADTQYF. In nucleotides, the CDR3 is TGTGCCAGCAGCTTAACTAGTGGGGGCGCAGATACGCAGTATTTT. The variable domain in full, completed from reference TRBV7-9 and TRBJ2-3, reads DTGVSQNPRHKITKRGQNVTFRCDPISEHNRLYWYRQTLGQGPEFLTYFQNEAQLEKSRLLSDRFSAERPKGSFSTLEIQRTEQGDSAMYLCASSLTSGGADTQYFGPGTRLTVL.

The chain's CDR3 is CASRLQVNTGELFF. CDR3 sequence (DNA): TGTGCCAGTCGTTTACAGGTGAACACCGGGGAGCTGTTTTTT. The rearrangement links TRBV19 to TRBJ2-2; possible D gene TRBD1, 5 bases. V was cut by 8 bases and J by 1 base, with 11 bases left in between. This CDR3 has 14 amino acids. Per germline, CDR1 LNHDA and CDR2 SQIVND (reference sequence).

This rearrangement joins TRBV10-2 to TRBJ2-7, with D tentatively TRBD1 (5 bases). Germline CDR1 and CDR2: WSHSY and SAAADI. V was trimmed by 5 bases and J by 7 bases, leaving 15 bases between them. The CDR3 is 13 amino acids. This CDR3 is CASSQGTIREQYF. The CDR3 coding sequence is TGCGCCAGCAGTCAGGGTACAATTCGGGAGCAGTACTTC.

The CDR3 region is CASSEVRGGGGESFGYTF. The CDR3 nucleotides read TGTGCCAGCAGTGAAGTAAGAGGGGGCGGAGGGGAAAGTTTTGGCTACACCTTC. V usage is TRBV6-1 and J usage is TRBJ1-2; 7 bases match TRBD1. This CDR3 contains 18 residues. Germline V gives CDR1 MNHNS, CDR2 SASEGT. V shed 1 base, J shed 7 bases, and the junction held 18 bases outside the gene matches.

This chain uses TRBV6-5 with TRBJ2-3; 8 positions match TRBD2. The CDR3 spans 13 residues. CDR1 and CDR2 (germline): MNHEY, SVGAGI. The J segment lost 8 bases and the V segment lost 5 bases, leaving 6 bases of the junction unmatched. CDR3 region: CASSIAAGGTQYF. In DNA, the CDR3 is TGTGCCAGCAGTATTGCTGCGGGAGGTACGCAGTATTTT.

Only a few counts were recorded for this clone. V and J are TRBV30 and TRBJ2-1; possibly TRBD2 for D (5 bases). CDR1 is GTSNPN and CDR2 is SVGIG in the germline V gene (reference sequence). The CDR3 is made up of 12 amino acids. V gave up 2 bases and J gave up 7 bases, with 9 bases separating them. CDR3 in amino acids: CAWSFEGNEQFF. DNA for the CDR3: TGTGCCTGGAGTTTCGAGGGTAATGAGCAGTTCTTC.

The CDR3 loop is CATSSLGRVDRGEQFF. The CDR3, as DNA: TGTGCCACCAGCTCCCTAGGCCGGGTGGACAGGGGTGAGCAGTTCTTC. The V and J genes are TRBV15 and TRBJ2-1, with 9 bases aligning to TRBD1. This CDR3 contains 16 residues. Germline V gene data show CDR1 as LNHNV and CDR2 as YYDKDF (reference sequence). V gave up 5 bases and J gave up 9 bases; unmatched junction bases: 14.

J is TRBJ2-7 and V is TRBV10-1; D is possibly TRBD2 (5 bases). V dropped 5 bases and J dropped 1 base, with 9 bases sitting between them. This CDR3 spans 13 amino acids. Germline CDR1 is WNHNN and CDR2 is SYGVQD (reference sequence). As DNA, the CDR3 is TGCGCCAGCAGTCGGAGCGGTTCCTACGAGCAGTACTTC. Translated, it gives CASSRSGSYEQYF.